This T cell receptor (beta chain) was documented in a study of OX40 agonist ivuxolimab in advanced cancers. Using immunoSEQ multiplex PCR, the repertoire was profiled, and TCRdb retains in-frame clones only, with some absent. In the table there are 41,000 or so clones, 70% to 80% of which are singletons. V lost 0 bases to trimming and J lost 4 bases, with 15 bases between them. The CDR3 is 16 amino acids. Germline lookup yields CDR1 SGHDN and CDR2 FVKESK. This clone is labeled as medium-sized. The material sequenced was CD4+ or CD8+ T cells sorted from blood, taken in a trial of the OX40 agonist ivuxolimab. The TCR sequence derives from an adult with an advanced solid tumor such as melanoma, head and neck, liver or kidney cancer. This chain uses TRBV14 with TRBJ1-1; TRBD1 is a possible D gene (6 bases). In DNA, the CDR3 is TGTGCCAGCAGCCAAGATCATTGGACAGCGGGCACTGAAGCTTTCTTT. It specifies CASSQDHWTAGTEAFF.